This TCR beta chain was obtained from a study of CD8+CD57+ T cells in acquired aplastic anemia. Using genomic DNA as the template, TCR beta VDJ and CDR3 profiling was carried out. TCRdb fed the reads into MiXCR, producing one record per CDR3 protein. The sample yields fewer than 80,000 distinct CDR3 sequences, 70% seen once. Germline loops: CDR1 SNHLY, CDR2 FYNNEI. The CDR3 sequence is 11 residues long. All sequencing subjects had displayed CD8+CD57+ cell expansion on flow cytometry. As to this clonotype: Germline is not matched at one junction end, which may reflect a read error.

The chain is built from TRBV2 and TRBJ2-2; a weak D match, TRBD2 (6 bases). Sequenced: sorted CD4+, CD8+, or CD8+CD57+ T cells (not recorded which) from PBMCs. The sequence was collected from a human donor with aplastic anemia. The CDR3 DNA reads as TGTGCCAGCCGTTCCACCGGGGGGCTGTTTTTT. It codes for CASRSTGGLFF.